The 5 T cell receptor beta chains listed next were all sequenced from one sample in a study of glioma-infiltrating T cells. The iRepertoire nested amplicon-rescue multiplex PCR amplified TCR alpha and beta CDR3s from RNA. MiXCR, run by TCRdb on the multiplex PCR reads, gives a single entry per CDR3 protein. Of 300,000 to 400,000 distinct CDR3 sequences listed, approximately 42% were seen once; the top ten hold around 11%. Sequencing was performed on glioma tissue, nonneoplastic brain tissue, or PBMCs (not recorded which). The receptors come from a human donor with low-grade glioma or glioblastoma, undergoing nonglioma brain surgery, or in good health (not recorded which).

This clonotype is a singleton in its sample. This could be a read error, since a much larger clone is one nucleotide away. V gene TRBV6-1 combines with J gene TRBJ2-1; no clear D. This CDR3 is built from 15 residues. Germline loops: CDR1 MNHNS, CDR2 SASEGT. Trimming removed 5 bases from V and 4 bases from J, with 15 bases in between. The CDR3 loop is CASSHGLEAYNEQFF. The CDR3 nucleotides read TGTGCCAGCAGTCACGGGCTAGAAGCGTACAATGAGCAGTTCTTC.

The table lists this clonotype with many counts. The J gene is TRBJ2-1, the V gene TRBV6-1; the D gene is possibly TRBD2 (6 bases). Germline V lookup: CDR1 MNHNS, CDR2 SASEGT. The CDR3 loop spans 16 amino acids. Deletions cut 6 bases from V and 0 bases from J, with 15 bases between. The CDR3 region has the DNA TGTGCCAGCAGAGACAATAGCGGAAGCTCCTACAATGAGCAGTTCTTC. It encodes CASRDNSGSSYNEQFF.

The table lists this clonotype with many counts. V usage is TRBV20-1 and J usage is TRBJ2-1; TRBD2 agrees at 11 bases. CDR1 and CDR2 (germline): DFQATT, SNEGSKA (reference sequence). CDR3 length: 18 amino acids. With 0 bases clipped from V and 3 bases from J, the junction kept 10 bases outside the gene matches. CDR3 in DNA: TGCAGTGCTAGAGATCTTGGGATTACTAGCGGGAGCTACAATGAGCAGTTCTTC. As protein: CSARDLGITSGSYNEQFF.

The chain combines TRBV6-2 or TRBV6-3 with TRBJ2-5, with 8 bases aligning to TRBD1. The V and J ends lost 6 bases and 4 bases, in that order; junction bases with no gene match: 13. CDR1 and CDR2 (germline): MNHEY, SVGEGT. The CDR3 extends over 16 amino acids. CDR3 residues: CASRLLGQGLRETQYF. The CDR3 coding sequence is TGTGCCAGCAGACTCCTAGGACAGGGTCTTCGAGAGACCCAGTACTTC.

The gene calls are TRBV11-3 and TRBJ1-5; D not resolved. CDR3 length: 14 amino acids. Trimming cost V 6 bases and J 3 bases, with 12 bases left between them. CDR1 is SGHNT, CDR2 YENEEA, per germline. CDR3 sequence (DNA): TGTGCCAGCAGTCAGAGGGTCGTCAATCAGCCCCAGCATTTT. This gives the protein CASSQRVVNQPQHF.